The clone carrying this TCR beta chain appeared once. The germline V and J ends were trimmed by 4 bases and 5 bases, with 10 bases remaining between them. CDR1 and CDR2 from the germline V gene are SGHRS and YFSETQ. The CDR3 is made up of 12 amino acids. This sample is drawn from a study of blood T cell repertoires in COVID-19. Study processing details: Nucleated cell counts were estimated from reference gene primer amplification. Only in-frame clones appear in the TCRdb table, and some are missing; sequencing was by immunoSEQ multiplex PCR. That table gives V, J and clone size, and the DNA gave D and trimming. Among about 110,000 clones listed, 69% were seen once.

This chain links TRBV5-1 with TRBJ2-7, with D possibly TRBD2 on 5 matching bases. Material for sequencing was peripheral blood. This TCR was recovered from a man older than 75 with acute or convalescent COVID-19. In DNA form, the CDR3 reads TGCGCCAGCAGCCCCGGGGTAGACGAGCAGTACTTC. Encoded protein: CASSPGVDEQYF.